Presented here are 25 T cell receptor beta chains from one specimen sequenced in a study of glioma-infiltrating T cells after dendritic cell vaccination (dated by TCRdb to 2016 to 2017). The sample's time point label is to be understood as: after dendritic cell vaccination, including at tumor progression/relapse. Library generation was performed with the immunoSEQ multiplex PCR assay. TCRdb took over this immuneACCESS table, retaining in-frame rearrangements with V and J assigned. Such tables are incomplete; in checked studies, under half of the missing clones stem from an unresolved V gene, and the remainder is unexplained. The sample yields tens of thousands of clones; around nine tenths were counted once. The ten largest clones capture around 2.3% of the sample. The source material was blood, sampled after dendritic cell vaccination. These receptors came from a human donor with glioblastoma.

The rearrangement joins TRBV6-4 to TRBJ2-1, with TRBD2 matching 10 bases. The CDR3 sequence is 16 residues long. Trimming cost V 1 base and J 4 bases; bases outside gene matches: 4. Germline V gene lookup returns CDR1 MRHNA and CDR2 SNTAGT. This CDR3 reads CASSDWASGRYNEQFF. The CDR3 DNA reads TGTGCCAGCAGTGACTGGGCTAGCGGGAGATACAATGAGCAGTTCTTC.

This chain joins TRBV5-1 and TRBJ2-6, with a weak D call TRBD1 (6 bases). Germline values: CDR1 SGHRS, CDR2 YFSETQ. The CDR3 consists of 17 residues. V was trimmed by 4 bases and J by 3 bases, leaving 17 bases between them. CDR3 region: CASSGAPQGSGANVLTF. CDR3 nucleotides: TGCGCCAGCAGCGGGGCCCCCCAGGGGAGTGGGGCCAACGTCCTGACTTTC.

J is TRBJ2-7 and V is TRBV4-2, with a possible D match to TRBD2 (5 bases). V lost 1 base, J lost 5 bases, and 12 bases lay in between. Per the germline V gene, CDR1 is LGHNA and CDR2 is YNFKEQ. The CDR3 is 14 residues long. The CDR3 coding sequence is TGTGCCAGCAGCCAAGTAGGGAGTGCTAACGAGCAGTACTTC. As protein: CASSQVGSANEQYF.

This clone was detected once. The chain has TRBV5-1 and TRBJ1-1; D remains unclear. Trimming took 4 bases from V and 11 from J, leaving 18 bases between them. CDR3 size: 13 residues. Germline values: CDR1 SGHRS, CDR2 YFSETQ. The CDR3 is CASSPREGLGAFF. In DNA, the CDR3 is TGCGCCAGCAGCCCAAGGGAGGGCCTAGGGGCTTTCTTT.

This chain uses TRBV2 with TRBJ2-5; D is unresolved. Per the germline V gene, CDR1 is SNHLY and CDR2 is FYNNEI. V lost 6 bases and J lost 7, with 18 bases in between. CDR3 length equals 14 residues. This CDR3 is CASRSNPYLRTQYF. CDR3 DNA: TGTGCCAGCAGATCAAACCCCTACCTTAGGACCCAGTACTTC.

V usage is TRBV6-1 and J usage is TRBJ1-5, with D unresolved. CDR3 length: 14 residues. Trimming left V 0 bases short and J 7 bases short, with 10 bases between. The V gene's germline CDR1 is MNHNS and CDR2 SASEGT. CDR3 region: CASSEAPARQPQHF. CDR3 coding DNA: TGTGCCAGCAGTGAAGCCCCCGCACGGCAGCCCCAGCATTTT.

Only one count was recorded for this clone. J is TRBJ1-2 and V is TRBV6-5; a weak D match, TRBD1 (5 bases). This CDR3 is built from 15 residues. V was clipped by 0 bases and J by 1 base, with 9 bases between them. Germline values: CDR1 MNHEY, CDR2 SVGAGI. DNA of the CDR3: TGTGCCAGCAGTTACTCTGGGGCAGGTAACTATGGCTACACCTTC. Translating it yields CASSYSGAGNYGYTF.

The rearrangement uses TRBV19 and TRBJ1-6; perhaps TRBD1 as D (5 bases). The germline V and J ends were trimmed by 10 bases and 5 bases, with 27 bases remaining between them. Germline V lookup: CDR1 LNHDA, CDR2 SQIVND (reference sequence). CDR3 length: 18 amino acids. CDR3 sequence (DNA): TGTGCCACTCCTGGTCTATCGCCGATAAAACAGGATAATTCACCCCTCCACTTT. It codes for CATPGLSPIKQDNSPLHF.

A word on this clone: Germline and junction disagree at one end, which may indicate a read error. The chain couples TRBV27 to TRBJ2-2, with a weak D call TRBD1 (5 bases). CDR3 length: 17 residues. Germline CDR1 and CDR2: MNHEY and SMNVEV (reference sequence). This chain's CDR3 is CASSAPRVGPNPGELFF. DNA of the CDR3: TGTGCCAGCAGTGCCCCTAGGGTGGGGCCGAACCCCGGGGAGCTGTTTTTT.

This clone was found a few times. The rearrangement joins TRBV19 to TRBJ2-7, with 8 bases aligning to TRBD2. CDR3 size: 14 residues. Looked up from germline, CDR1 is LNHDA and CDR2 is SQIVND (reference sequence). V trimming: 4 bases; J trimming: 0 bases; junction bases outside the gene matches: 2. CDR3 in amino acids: CASSTSGRSYEQYF. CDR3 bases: TGTGCCAGTAGTACTAGCGGGCGCTCCTACGAGCAGTACTTC. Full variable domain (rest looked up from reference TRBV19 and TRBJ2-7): DGGITQSPKYLFRKEGQNVTLSCEQNLNHDAMYWYRQDPGQGLRLIYYSQIVNDFQKGDIAEGYSVSREKKESFPLTVTSAQKNPTAFYLCASSTSGRSYEQYFGPGTRLTVT.

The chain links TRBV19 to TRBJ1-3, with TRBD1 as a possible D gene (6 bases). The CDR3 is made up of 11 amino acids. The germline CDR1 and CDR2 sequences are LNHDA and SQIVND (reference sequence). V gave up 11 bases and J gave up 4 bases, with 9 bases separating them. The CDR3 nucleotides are TGTGCCGGGGACATCGGAAACACCATATATTTT. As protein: CAGDIGNTIYF. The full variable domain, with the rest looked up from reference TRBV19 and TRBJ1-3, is DGGITQSPKYLFRKEGQNVTLSCEQNLNHDAMYWYRQDPGQGLRLIYYSQIVNDFQKGDIAEGYSVSREKKESFPLTVTSAQKNPTAFYLCAGDIGNTIYFGEGSWLTVV.

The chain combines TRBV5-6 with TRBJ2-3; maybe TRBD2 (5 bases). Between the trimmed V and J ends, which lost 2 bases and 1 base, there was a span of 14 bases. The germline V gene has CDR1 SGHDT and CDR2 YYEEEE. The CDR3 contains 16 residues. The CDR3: CASSLVFRGRTDTQYF. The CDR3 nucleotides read TGTGCCAGCAGCTTAGTCTTTCGGGGTCGCACAGATACGCAGTATTTT.

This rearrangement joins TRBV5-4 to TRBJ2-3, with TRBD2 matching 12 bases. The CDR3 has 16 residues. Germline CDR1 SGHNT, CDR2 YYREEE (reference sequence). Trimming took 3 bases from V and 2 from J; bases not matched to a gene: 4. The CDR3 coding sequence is TGTGCCAGCAGCTCCGGACTAGCGGGGCCCACAGATACGCAGTATTTT. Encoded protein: CASSSGLAGPTDTQYF.

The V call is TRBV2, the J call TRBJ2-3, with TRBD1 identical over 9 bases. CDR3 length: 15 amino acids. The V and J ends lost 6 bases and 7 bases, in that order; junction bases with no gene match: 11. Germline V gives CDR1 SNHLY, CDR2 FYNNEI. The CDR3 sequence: CASSAGTGRGNTQYF. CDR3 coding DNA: TGTGCCAGCAGCGCAGGGACAGGGCGAGGGAATACGCAGTATTTT.

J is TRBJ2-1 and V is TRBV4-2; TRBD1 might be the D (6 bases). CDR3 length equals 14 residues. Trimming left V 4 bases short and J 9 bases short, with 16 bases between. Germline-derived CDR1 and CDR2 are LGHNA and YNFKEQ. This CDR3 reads CASSRDMGHPEQFF. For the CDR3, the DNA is TGTGCCAGCAGCCGGGACATGGGGCACCCTGAGCAGTTCTTC.

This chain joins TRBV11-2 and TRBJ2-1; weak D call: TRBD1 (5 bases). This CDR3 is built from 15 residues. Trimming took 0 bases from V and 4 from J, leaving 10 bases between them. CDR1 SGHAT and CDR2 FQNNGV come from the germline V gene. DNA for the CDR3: TGTGCCAGCAGCTTAGATTTTGGGGCGTACAATGAGCAGTTCTTC. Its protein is CASSLDFGAYNEQFF.

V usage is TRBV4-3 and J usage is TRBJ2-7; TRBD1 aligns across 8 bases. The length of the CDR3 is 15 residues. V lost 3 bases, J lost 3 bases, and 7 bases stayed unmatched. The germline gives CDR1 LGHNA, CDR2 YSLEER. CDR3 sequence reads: CASSQDRDPLYEQYF. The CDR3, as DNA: TGCGCCAGCAGCCAGGACAGGGACCCACTCTACGAGCAGTACTTC.

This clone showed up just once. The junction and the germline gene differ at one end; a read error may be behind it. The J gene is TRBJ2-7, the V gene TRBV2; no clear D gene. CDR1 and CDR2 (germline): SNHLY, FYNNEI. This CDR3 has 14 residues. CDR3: CASTELLGSYEQYF. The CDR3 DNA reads TGTGCCAGCACTGAACTACTCGGCTCCTACGAGCAGTACTTC.

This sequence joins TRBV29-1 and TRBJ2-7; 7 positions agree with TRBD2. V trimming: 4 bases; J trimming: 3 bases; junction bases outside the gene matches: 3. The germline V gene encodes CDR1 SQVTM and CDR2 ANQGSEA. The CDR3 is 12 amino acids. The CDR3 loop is CSVGAGSYEQYF. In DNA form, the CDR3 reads TGCAGCGTTGGAGCGGGGAGCTACGAGCAGTACTTC.

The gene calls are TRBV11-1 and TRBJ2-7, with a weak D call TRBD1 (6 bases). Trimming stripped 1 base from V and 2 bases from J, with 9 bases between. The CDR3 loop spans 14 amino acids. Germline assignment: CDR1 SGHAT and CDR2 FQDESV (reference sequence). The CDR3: CASSLGTAPYEQYF. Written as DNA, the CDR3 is TGTGCCAGCAGCTTAGGGACAGCACCCTACGAGCAGTACTTC.

The CDR3 sequence is CASSLDSGTSSETQYF. The CDR3 DNA sequence: TGTGCCAGCAGCTTAGATTCAGGGACTAGCTCAGAGACCCAGTACTTC. The chain combines TRBV7-2 with TRBJ2-5, with TRBD2 identical over 9 bases. There are 16 residues in the CDR3. Germline V gene sequence: CDR1 SGHTA, CDR2 FQGNSA. Trimming cost V 1 base and J 4 bases; bases outside gene matches: 7.

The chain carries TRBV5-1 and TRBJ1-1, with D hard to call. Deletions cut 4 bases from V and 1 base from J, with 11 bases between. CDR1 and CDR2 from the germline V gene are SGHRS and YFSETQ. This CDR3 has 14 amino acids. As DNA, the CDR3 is TGCGCCAGCAGCCCGGGGTTGTCGAACACTGAAGCTTTCTTT. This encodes CASSPGLSNTEAFF.

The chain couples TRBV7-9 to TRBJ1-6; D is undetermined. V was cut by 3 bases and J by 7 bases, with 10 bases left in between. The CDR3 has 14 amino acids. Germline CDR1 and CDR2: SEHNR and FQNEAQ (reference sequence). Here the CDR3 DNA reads TGTGCCAGCAGCTTGAGAGGGAACAATTCACCCCTCCACTTT. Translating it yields CASSLRGNNSPLHF.

In DNA, the CDR3 is TGTGCCAGCAGTGAAGGGTCGGCAGGCACCTATGGCTACACCTTC. As protein: CASSEGSAGTYGYTF. The V call is TRBV2, the J call TRBJ1-2; D is ambiguous. Germline CDR1 is SNHLY and CDR2 is FYNNEI. V was pared by 1 base and J by 4 bases, with 13 bases between. This CDR3 is 15 amino acids long. Looking up the rest from reference TRBV2 and TRBJ1-2 gives the full variable domain: EPEVTQTPSHQVTQMGQEVILRCVPISNHLYFYWYRQILGQKVEFLVSFYNNEISEKSEIFDDQFSVERPDGSNFTLKIRSTKLEDSAMYFCASSEGSAGTYGYTFGSGTRLTVV.

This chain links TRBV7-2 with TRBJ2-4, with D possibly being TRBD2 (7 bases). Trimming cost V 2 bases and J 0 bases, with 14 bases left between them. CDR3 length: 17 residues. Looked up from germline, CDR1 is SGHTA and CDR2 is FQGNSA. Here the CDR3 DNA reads TGTGCCAGCAGCTTATATACAGGGAGGGCAGCCAAAAACATTCAGTACTTC. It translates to CASSLYTGRAAKNIQYF.